A single sample is the source of the 5 T cell receptor beta chains below, sequenced in a study of shared clonotypes between healthy human individuals. Clones were read by immunoSEQ multiplex PCR, and TCRdb kept only the in-frame ones, dropping some. The sample lists a few million clones; more than 80% were seen once. The sequenced sample was naive CD4+ T cells sorted from blood. Indicated subset: CD45RA+ positively selected. Every receptor here comes from a man younger than 30 in good health.

This clone was seen a few times. Distinct nucleotide sequences in the sample also encode this CDR3. The V and J genes are TRBV5-4 and TRBJ1-3; D is unresolved. This CDR3 region has 15 residues. CDR1 is SGHNT, CDR2 YYREEE, per germline (reference sequence). V lost 0 bases, J lost 0 bases, and 7 bases lay in between. Here the CDR3 reads CASSLDQSSGNTIYF. The CDR3 nucleotides are TGTGCCAGCAGCTTGGACCAAAGCTCTGGAAACACCATATATTTT.

This clone was recorded once. Other DNA sequences in this specimen translate into the identical CDR3. The gene calls are TRBV5-1 and TRBJ2-1; 11 nucleotides match TRBD2. The CDR3 contains 15 residues. Germline V lookup: CDR1 SGHRS, CDR2 YFSETQ. Unmatched junction bases numbered 5, after V lost 5 bases and J lost 4 bases. The CDR3 spells CASRPGTSGYNEQFF. The CDR3 nucleotides read TGCGCCAGCAGACCCGGGACTAGCGGTTACAATGAGCAGTTCTTC.

This rearrangement joins TRBV5-5 to TRBJ2-5; TRBD2 agrees at 7 bases. The CDR3 extends over 15 amino acids. CDR1 and CDR2 (germline): SGHKS, YYEKEE (reference sequence). With V trimmed by 6 bases and J by 5 bases, 13 bases remained unmatched. CDR3 region: CASKWAGDIAETQYF. The CDR3 DNA follows: TGTGCCAGCAAATGGGCGGGAGACATTGCGGAGACCCAGTACTTC.

Of note for this clone: Other nucleotide sequences in the sample specify the same CDR3. This chain links TRBV7-2 with TRBJ1-4; D not resolved. Trimming took off 2 bases at V and 0 bases at J, with 4 bases between the two ends. From germline, CDR1 is SGHTA and CDR2 FQGNSA. This CDR3 has 14 residues. The CDR3, as DNA: TGTGCCAGCAGCTTACGTGCAACTAATGAAAAACTGTTTTTT. Translating it yields CASSLRATNEKLFF.

The rearrangement uses TRBV13 and TRBJ2-3; 8 bases line up with TRBD2. The V and J ends lost 2 bases and 0 bases, in that order; junction bases with no gene match: 4. This CDR3 is built from 16 residues. The germline V gene has CDR1 PRHDT and CDR2 FYEKMQ (reference sequence). CDR3 nucleotide sequence: TGTGCCAGCAGCTTAAGGCGGGGGGCTAGCACAGATACGCAGTATTTT. Protein sequence: CASSLRRGASTDTQYF.